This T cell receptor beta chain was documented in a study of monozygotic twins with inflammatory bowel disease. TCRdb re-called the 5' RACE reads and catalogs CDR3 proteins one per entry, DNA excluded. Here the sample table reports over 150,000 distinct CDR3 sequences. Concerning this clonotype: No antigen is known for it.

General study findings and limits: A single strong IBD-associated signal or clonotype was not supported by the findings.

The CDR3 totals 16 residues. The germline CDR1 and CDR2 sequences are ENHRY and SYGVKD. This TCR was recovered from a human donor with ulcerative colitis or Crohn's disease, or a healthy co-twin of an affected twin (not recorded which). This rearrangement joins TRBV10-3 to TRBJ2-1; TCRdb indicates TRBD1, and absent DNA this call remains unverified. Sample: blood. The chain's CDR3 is CAISEQGRGRKNEQFF.